Listed below are T cell receptor beta chains from one sample, sequenced in a study of blood T cell repertoires in COVID-19. Profiling relied on immunoSEQ multiplex PCR, and the TCRdb table lists in-frame clones only, not all of them. Of under 250,000 clones detected, around four fifths appear once; the ten largest clones hold approximately 9%. The sample consisted of peripheral blood. Receptors were obtained from a man aged 40-50 years with active or convalescent COVID-19. Both conserved end residues are part of each CDR3. Each record gives: V gene, J gene, D gene, clone size, CDR3 DNA, CDR3 protein. D genes are given only for firm matches. Not all rows give a size; the values are once, few, many and, for expanded clones, a class.

v_call: TRBV12-3/TRBV12-4
j_call: TRBJ1-1
d_call: NA
clone_size: few
cdr3_nt: TGTGCCAGCAGTTTCCAGGGGCCGCTCGAAGCTTTCTTT
cdr3_aa: CASSFQGPLEAFF

v_call: TRBV5-1
j_call: TRBJ1-2
d_call: NA
clone_size: NA
cdr3_nt: TGCGCCAGCAGCTTGGTCCCGGGTACGACTAATGGCTACACCTTC
cdr3_aa: CASSLVPGTTNGYTF

v_call: TRBV15
j_call: TRBJ1-5
d_call: NA
clone_size: NA
cdr3_nt: TGTGCCACCAGCCTTGAACCGCAGGGCAATCAGCCCCAGCATTTT
cdr3_aa: CATSLEPQGNQPQHF

v_call: TRBV5-6
j_call: TRBJ2-4
d_call: NA
clone_size: NA
cdr3_nt: TGTGCCAGCAGCTTGGGGGGCAGACTGGCCAAAAACATTCAGTACTTC
cdr3_aa: CASSLGGRLAKNIQYF

v_call: TRBV24-1
j_call: TRBJ2-1
d_call: TRBD2
clone_size: NA
cdr3_nt: TGTGCCACCAGTGACCAAGACCCACGAGCGGGGGGTTCTTACAATGAGCAGTTCTTC
cdr3_aa: CATSDQDPRAGGSYNEQFF

v_call: TRBV5-4
j_call: TRBJ1-1
d_call: NA
clone_size: NA
cdr3_nt: TGTGCCAGCAGACATCCCGGGGGGGACACTGAAGCTTTCTTT
cdr3_aa: CASRHPGGDTEAFF

v_call: TRBV18
j_call: TRBJ2-1
d_call: NA
clone_size: NA
cdr3_nt: TGTGCCAGCTCACCAATACAGGTGACGAATGAGCAGTTCTTC
cdr3_aa: CASSPIQVTNEQFF

v_call: TRBV5-1
j_call: TRBJ1-3
d_call: NA
clone_size: NA
cdr3_nt: TGCGCCAGCAGACTTGGACAACTTGGAAACACCATATATTTT
cdr3_aa: CASRLGQLGNTIYF

v_call: TRBV19
j_call: TRBJ1-5
d_call: TRBD1
clone_size: once
cdr3_nt: TGTGCCAGTCGGGACAGTTCTTATAGCAATCAGCCCCAGCATTTT
cdr3_aa: CASRDSSYSNQPQHF

v_call: TRBV7-9
j_call: TRBJ2-5
d_call: NA
clone_size: NA
cdr3_nt: TGTGCCAGCAGCCCCAAAGGCGGTGGAGGGGAGCCCCAAGAGACCCAGTACTTC
cdr3_aa: CASSPKGGGGEPQETQYF

v_call: TRBV6-2/TRBV6-3
j_call: TRBJ1-1
d_call: NA
clone_size: NA
cdr3_nt: TGTGCCAGCAGTTACGGGGCAGCGCCGGTTGAAGCTTTCTTT
cdr3_aa: CASSYGAAPVEAFF

v_call: TRBV11-2
j_call: TRBJ2-3
d_call: TRBD1
clone_size: NA
cdr3_nt: TGTGCCAGCAGCCCGGGACAGGTAACAGATACGCAGTATTTT
cdr3_aa: CASSPGQVTDTQYF

v_call: TRBV30
j_call: TRBJ2-7
d_call: NA
clone_size: NA
cdr3_nt: TGTGCCTGGAGGGGTTCTGGGCCTTTCTACGAGCAGTACTTC
cdr3_aa: CAWRGSGPFYEQYF

v_call: TRBV12-5
j_call: TRBJ2-3
d_call: NA
clone_size: NA
cdr3_nt: TGTGCTAGTGGCCTTGGGACAAAAAACCTAGATACGCAGTATTTT
cdr3_aa: CASGLGTKNLDTQYF

v_call: TRBV6-5
j_call: TRBJ1-2
d_call: TRBD1
clone_size: NA
cdr3_nt: TGTGCCACTATACAGGGGGTCTATGGCTACACCTTC
cdr3_aa: CATIQGVYGYTF

v_call: TRBV12-5
j_call: TRBJ1-1
d_call: TRBD1
clone_size: NA
cdr3_nt: TGTGCTAGTGGTTTGGAGACAGGGACGGCTTTCTTT
cdr3_aa: CASGLETGTAFF

v_call: TRBV18
j_call: TRBJ2-7
d_call: TRBD1
clone_size: NA
cdr3_nt: TGTGCCAGCTCACCAGAGGGGGCGAGGGAGCAGTACTTC
cdr3_aa: CASSPEGAREQYF

v_call: TRBV19
j_call: TRBJ1-2
d_call: NA
clone_size: NA
cdr3_nt: TGTGCCAGTAGTGCCCCGACAGGACCTCTTAGGAGCTACACCTTC
cdr3_aa: CASSAPTGPLRSYTF

v_call: TRBV15
j_call: TRBJ2-3
d_call: NA
clone_size: once
cdr3_nt: TGTGCCACCAGCAGGATCCCTCCTAGATCCCCATTCACAGATACGCAGTATTTT
cdr3_aa: CATSRIPPRSPFTDTQYF

v_call: TRBV7-6
j_call: TRBJ2-2
d_call: TRBD1
clone_size: NA
cdr3_nt: TGTGCCAGCAGCTCGACAGGGGGCATAACCGGGGAGCTGTTTTTT
cdr3_aa: CASSSTGGITGELFF

v_call: TRBV30
j_call: TRBJ2-3
d_call: NA
clone_size: NA
cdr3_nt: TGTGCCTGGAGTGTTGGAGCCTCCCCGGCGACAGATACGCAGTATTTT
cdr3_aa: CAWSVGASPATDTQYF

v_call: TRBV6-6
j_call: TRBJ1-1
d_call: NA
clone_size: NA
cdr3_nt: TGTGCCAGCAGTTGGGAGGGAAACACTGAAGCTTTCTTT
cdr3_aa: CASSWEGNTEAFF

v_call: TRBV6-5
j_call: TRBJ1-2
d_call: NA
clone_size: NA
cdr3_nt: TGTGCCAGCACTATAAGCGGTCGCGTCTATGGCTACACCTTC
cdr3_aa: CASTISGRVYGYTF

v_call: TRBV11-2
j_call: TRBJ1-6
d_call: NA
clone_size: NA
cdr3_nt: TGTGCCAGCAGCTTAACCACTCCCGGGTCAGGGAGGTCACCCCTCCACTTT
cdr3_aa: CASSLTTPGSGRSPLHF

v_call: TRBV2
j_call: TRBJ1-4
d_call: TRBD1
clone_size: NA
cdr3_nt: TGTGCCAGCAGTTCCGACAGGGTTGGGGAAAAACTGTTTTTT
cdr3_aa: CASSSDRVGEKLFF

v_call: TRBV5-6
j_call: TRBJ1-2
d_call: TRBD1
clone_size: NA
cdr3_nt: TGTGCCAGCAGCTTTGGATCCGGGACAGGGGCCTATGGCTACACCTTC
cdr3_aa: CASSFGSGTGAYGYTF

v_call: TRBV6-1
j_call: TRBJ2-2
d_call: NA
clone_size: NA
cdr3_nt: TGTGCCAGCAGTGGTCGGTGGCAGGGGAACACCGGGGAGCTGTTTTTT
cdr3_aa: CASSGRWQGNTGELFF

v_call: TRBV12-5
j_call: TRBJ2-1
d_call: NA
clone_size: few
cdr3_nt: TGTGCTAGTGGTTTTAGGGGTCGGAGCTCCTACAATGAGCAGTTCTTC
cdr3_aa: CASGFRGRSSYNEQFF

v_call: TRBV3-1/TRBV3-2
j_call: TRBJ1-6
d_call: TRBD1
clone_size: NA
cdr3_nt: TGTGCCAGCAGCCGCCGGGACAGGGGGGATTCACCCCTCCACTTT
cdr3_aa: CASSRRDRGDSPLHF

v_call: TRBV19
j_call: TRBJ2-5
d_call: NA
clone_size: once
cdr3_nt: TGTGCCAGTAGTATGGGGGGAAGGGAGACCCAGTACTTC
cdr3_aa: CASSMGGRETQYF

v_call: TRBV5-1
j_call: TRBJ2-3
d_call: TRBD2
clone_size: NA
cdr3_nt: TGCGCCAGCAGCCTCGGGACTAGCACGGTCACAGATACGCAGTATTTT
cdr3_aa: CASSLGTSTVTDTQYF

v_call: TRBV6-5
j_call: TRBJ2-3
d_call: NA
clone_size: NA
cdr3_nt: TGTGCCAGCAGTTTACAGACAGGAGCCTGGGATACGCAGTATTTT
cdr3_aa: CASSLQTGAWDTQYF

v_call: TRBV6-5
j_call: TRBJ1-1
d_call: NA
clone_size: NA
cdr3_nt: TGTGCCAGCAGCGCAACAGTGAACACTGAAGCTTTCTTT
cdr3_aa: CASSATVNTEAFF